This TCR beta chain came from a study of blood T cell repertoires in COVID-19. At the level of the study: From the United States, Italy and Spain came samples of acute and convalescent COVID-19. T cells, B-cell-depleted T cells, or PBMCs provided the cDNA or gDNA that served as material.

Germline CDR1 reads MDHEN; CDR2 reads SYDVKM. Unmatched junction bases numbered 15, after V lost 6 bases and J lost 4 bases. The CDR3 runs 18 residues. In the authors' workflow: Amplifying reference gene primers gave estimates of nucleated cell counts. Here immunoSEQ multiplex PCR was the method, and the copy in TCRdb shows in-frame clones only, minus some. Clonal size and the V and J genes are those of that table, whereas D and trimming came from the DNA. The table lists over 200,000 clones, roughly 87% of them singletons. Sequenced sample: peripheral blood. The receptor was derived from a man between 35 and 55 years old with active or convalescent COVID-19. The chain links TRBV28 to TRBJ1-6; 7 positions match TRBD1. CDR3 DNA sequence: TGTGCCAGCAGATCTAGCCGGGACAGCGAGTCGTATAATTCACCCCTCCACTTT. Translation: CASRSSRDSESYNSPLHF.